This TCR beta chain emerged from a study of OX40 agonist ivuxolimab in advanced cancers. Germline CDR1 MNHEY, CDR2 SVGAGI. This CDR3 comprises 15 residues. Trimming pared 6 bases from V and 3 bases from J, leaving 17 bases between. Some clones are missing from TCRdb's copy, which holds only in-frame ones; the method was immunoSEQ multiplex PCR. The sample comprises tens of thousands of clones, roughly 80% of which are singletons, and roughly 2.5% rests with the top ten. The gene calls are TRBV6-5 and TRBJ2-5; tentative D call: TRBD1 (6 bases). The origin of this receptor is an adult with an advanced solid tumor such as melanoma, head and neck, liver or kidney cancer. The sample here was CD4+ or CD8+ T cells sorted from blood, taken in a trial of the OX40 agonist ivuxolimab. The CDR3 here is CASSSRDKGEETQYF. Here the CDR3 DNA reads TGTGCCAGCAGCTCCCGGGACAAAGGGGAAGAGACCCAGTACTTC.